The T cell receptor (beta chain) under discussion was sequenced for a study of blood T cell repertoires in COVID-19. Study as a whole: The cDNA or gDNA used as material had been derived from T cells, B-cell-depleted T cells, or PBMCs.

Authors' methods: Amplification of reference gene primers was used by the study to estimate nucleated cell counts. Profiling relied on immunoSEQ multiplex PCR, and the TCRdb table lists in-frame clones only, not all of them. The DNA gave D and trimming, while V, J and clone size come from that table. The sample has under 400,000 clones, about 90% seen once. The germline V gene has CDR1 LNHDA and CDR2 SQIVND (reference sequence). Between the trimmed V and J ends, which lost 3 bases and 3 bases, there was a span of 17 bases. The CDR3 contains 17 residues. This clone was detected only a few times. Sequencing was done on a sample of peripheral blood. This chain connects TRBV19 to TRBJ2-2; a weak D match, TRBD2 (5 bases). The source is a woman aged 25 to 39 with COVID-19, enrolled during active disease. This chain's CDR3 is CASSILFAGRYTGELFF. The CDR3 region has the DNA TGTGCCAGTAGTATTCTGTTTGCGGGTAGGTACACCGGGGAGCTGTTTTTT.